A selection of T cell receptor beta chains follows, all from one sample in a study of blood T cell repertoires in COVID-19. Assay used: immunoSEQ multiplex PCR; TCRdb lists only in-frame clones, some missing. This table has 60,000 or so clones, around 90% appearing once. The source material was peripheral blood. Every receptor here comes from a human donor with active COVID-19. The donor label of this sample is uncertain. The CDR3 runs from the conserved cysteine through the conserved F or W. The order of the fields is clone size, J gene, D gene, V gene, CDR3 protein, CDR3 DNA. The D gene is left open where the match is weak. Clone size is not always given. Where it is, it says once, few, many or a class for expanded clones.

. TRBJ1-6 TRBD1 TRBV7-9 CASSKTGNSPLHF TGTGCCAGCAGTAAGACAGGGAACTCACCCCTCCACTTT
. TRBJ1-4 TRBD1 TRBV5-1 CASSPSGTGGEKLFF TGCGCCAGCAGCCCTTCCGGGACAGGGGGAGAAAAACTGTTTTTT
. TRBJ1-2 . TRBV9 CASSAGLRGYTF TGTGCCAGCAGCGCGGGGTTACGTGGCTACACCTTC
. TRBJ2-7 . TRBV6-2/TRBV6-3 CASSFPSGRSSYEQYF TGTGCCAGCAGTTTCCCCTCCGGCCGGAGCTCCTACGAGCAGTACTTC
. TRBJ2-1 TRBD2 TRBV7-9 CASSFLAGVGNEQFF TGTGCCAGCAGCTTCCTAGCGGGAGTCGGCAATGAGCAGTTCTTC
. TRBJ2-1 TRBD2 TRBV19 CATASRTSGYNEQFF TGTGCCACTGCTAGTCGGACTAGCGGATACAATGAGCAGTTCTTC
. TRBJ1-1 . TRBV13 CASSLRGPTEAFF TGTGCCAGCAGCTTAAGGGGCCCCACTGAAGCTTTCTTT
. TRBJ2-1 TRBD2 TRBV15 CATSSRAGNEQFF TGTGCCACCAGCAGTCGAGCGGGAAATGAGCAGTTCTTC
few TRBJ2-7 . TRBV5-5 CASSFGTLEQYF TGTGCCAGCAGCTTCGGTACGTTGGAGCAGTACTTC
. TRBJ2-1 TRBD1 TRBV9 CASSVGQGRSNEQFF TGTGCCAGCAGCGTCGGACAGGGTAGGTCCAATGAGCAGTTCTTC
. TRBJ2-7 . TRBV7-2 CASSFTGTNYEQYF TGTGCCAGCAGTTTTACCGGGACAAACTACGAGCAGTACTTC
. TRBJ2-1 . TRBV5-1 CASSFGQGIYNEQFF TGCGCCAGCAGCTTCGGGCAGGGGATTTACAATGAGCAGTTCTTC
. TRBJ2-1 TRBD1 TRBV4-3 CASSQDGTAYNEQFF TGCGCCAGCAGCCAAGACGGGACAGCCTACAATGAGCAGTTCTTC
. TRBJ1-5 . TRBV9 CASSKRPQHF TGTGCCAGCAGCAAGAGGCCCCAGCATTTT
. TRBJ2-3 TRBD2 TRBV10-3 CAISVPSGTSDGTQYF TGTGCCATCAGTGTCCCCTCCGGGACTAGCGATGGAACGCAGTATTTT
once TRBJ2-2 TRBD2 TRBV5-1 CASRESSTSAGELFF TGCGCCAGCCGAGAGTCGTCTACTAGCGCCGGGGAGCTGTTTTTT
. TRBJ2-1 . TRBV18 CASSPSGLSGGYNEQFF TGTGCCAGCTCACCATCCGGCCTATCGGGTGGGTACAATGAGCAGTTCTTC
. TRBJ2-5 . TRBV10-3 CAIKGPNQETQYF TGTGCCATCAAGGGGCCGAACCAAGAGACCCAGTACTTC
. TRBJ1-4 . TRBV15 CATSRRDTATNEKLFF TGTGCCACCAGCAGACGGGACACCGCAACTAATGAAAAACTGTTTTTT
. TRBJ2-7 . TRBV5-1 CASSRQRSASYEQYF TGCGCCAGCAGCCGACAGAGGTCAGCCTCCTACGAGCAGTACTTC
. TRBJ2-2 . TRBV18 CASSPLSNTGELFF TGTGCCAGCTCACCACTTAGTAACACCGGGGAGCTGTTTTTT
. TRBJ1-4 TRBD1 TRBV5-6 CASTTGQGGEKLFF TGTGCCAGCACCACGGGACAGGGGGGTGAAAAACTGTTTTTT
. TRBJ2-6 . TRBV6-2/TRBV6-3 CASSYEPTRGSGANVLTF TGTGCCAGCAGTTACGAGCCGACAAGGGGGTCTGGGGCCAACGTCCTGACTTTC
. TRBJ1-2 . TRBV7-9 CASSLARSVNYTF TGTGCCAGCAGCTTAGCGCGGTCGGTTAATTACACCTTC